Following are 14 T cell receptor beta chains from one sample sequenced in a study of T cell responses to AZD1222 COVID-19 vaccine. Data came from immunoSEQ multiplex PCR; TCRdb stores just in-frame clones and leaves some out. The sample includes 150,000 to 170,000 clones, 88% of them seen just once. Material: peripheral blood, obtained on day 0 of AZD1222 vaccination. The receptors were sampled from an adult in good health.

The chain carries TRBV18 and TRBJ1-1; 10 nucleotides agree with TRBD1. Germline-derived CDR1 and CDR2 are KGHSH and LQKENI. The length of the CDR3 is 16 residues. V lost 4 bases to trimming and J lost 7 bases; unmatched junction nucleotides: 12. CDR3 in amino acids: CASSQGQGITLGEAFF. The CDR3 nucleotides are TGTGCCAGCTCACAGGGACAGGGGATAACACTCGGTGAAGCTTTCTTT.

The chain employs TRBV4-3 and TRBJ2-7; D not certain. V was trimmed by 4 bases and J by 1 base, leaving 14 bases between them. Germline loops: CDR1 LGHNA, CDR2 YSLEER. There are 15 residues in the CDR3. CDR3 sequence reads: CASSPNFGPSYEQYF. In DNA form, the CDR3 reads TGCGCCAGCAGCCCAAATTTTGGGCCTTCCTACGAGCAGTACTTC.

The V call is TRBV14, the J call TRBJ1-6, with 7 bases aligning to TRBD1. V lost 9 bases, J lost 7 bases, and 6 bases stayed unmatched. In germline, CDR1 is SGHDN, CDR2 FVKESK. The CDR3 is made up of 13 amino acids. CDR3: CASPGQPNSPLHF. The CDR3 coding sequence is TGTGCCAGTCCGGGACAGCCGAATTCACCCCTCCACTTT.

The CDR3 bases are TGTGCCAGCAGCATGCCTATCGGGAACACTGAAGCTTTCTTT. It encodes CASSMPIGNTEAFF. The rearrangement uses TRBV6-2 or TRBV6-3 and TRBJ1-1; D gene unclear. The CDR3 runs 14 residues. Germline V gives CDR1 MNHEY, CDR2 SVGEGT. Trimming shortened V by 6 bases and J by 1 base, and 12 bases separated the two germline ends.

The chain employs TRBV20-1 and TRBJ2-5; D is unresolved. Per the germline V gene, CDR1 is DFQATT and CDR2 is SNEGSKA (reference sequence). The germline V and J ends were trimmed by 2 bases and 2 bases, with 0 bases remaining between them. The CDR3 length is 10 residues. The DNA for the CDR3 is TGCAGTGCTAGACAAGAGACCCAGTACTTC. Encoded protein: CSARQETQYF.

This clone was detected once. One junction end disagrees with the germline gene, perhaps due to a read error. CDR3: CASGERDRAWF. The CDR3 DNA follows: TGTGCCAGCGGGGAAAGGGACAGAGCTTGGTTC. The chain uses TRBV2 and TRBJ2-7; 7 bases map to TRBD1. Germline V gene lookup returns CDR1 SNHLY and CDR2 FYNNEI. This CDR3 has 11 residues.

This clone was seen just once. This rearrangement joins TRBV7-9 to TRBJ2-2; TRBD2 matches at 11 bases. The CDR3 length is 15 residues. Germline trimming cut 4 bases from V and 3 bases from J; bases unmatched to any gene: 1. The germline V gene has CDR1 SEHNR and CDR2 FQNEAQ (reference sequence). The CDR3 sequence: CASSYSGGDTGELFF. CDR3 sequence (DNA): TGTGCCAGCAGCTATAGCGGGGGGGACACCGGGGAGCTGTTTTTT. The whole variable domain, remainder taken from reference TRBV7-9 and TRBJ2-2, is DTGVSQNPRHKITKRGQNVTFRCDPISEHNRLYWYRQTLGQGPEFLTYFQNEAQLEKSRLLSDRFSAERPKGSFSTLEIQRTEQGDSAMYLCASSYSGGDTGELFFGEGSRLTVL.

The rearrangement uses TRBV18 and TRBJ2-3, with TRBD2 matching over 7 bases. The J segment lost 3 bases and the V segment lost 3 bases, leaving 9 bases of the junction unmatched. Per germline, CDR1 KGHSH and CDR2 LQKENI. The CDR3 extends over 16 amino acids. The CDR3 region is CASSPQAQGGTDTQYF. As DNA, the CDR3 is TGTGCCAGCTCACCCCAGGCGCAGGGAGGGACAGATACGCAGTATTTT.

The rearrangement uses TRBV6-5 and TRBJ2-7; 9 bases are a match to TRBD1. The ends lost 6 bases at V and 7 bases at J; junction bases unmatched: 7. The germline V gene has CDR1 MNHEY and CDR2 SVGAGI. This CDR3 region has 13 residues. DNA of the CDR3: TGTGCCAGCAGGGACAGGGGATTAAGGGAGCAGTACTTC. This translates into CASRDRGLREQYF.

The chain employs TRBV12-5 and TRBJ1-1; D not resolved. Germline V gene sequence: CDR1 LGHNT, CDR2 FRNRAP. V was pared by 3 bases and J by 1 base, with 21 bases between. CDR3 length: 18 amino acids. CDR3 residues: CASGFNQPFYDGNTEAFF. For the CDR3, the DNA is TGTGCTAGTGGTTTCAATCAACCCTTCTACGACGGGAACACTGAAGCTTTCTTT.

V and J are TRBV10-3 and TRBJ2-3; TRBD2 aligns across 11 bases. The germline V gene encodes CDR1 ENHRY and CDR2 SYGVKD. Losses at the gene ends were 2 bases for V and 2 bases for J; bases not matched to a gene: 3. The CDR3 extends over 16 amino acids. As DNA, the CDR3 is TGTGCCATCAGTGAGACTAGCGGGGGACACACAGATACGCAGTATTTT. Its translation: CAISETSGGHTDTQYF.

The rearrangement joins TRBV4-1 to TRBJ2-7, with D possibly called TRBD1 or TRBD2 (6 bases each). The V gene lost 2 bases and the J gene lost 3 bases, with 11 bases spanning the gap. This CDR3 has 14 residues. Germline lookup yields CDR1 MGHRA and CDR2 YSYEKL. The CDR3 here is CASSQLGGHYEQYF. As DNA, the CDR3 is TGCGCCAGCAGCCAATTGGGGGGACACTACGAGCAGTACTTC.

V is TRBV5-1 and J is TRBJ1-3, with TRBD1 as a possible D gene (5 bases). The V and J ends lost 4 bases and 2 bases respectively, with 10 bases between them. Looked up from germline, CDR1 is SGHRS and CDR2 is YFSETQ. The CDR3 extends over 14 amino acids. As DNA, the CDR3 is TGCGCCAGCAGCATCCAAGGGGCTGGAAACACCATATATTTT. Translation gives CASSIQGAGNTIYF.

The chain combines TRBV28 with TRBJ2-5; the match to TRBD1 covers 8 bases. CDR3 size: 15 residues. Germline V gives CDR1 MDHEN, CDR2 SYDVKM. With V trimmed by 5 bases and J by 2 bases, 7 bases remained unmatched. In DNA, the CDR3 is TGTGCCAGCAGTCAAGGACAGGGTTGGCAAGAGACCCAGTACTTC. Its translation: CASSQGQGWQETQYF.